A selection of T cell receptor beta chains follows, all from one sample in a study of blood T cell repertoires in COVID-19. Using immunoSEQ multiplex PCR, the repertoire was profiled, and TCRdb retains in-frame clones only, with some absent. Altogether around 200,000 clones are present, approximately 87% being singletons, with the ten largest covering roughly 0.9%. The sequencing input was peripheral blood. All receptors come from a woman aged 18-29 years who had recovered from COVID-19. Both conserved end residues are part of each CDR3. The D gene is left open where the match is weak. Expanded clones are given a class, and other clones once, few, many or no size at all.

abundance: NA
d_gene: NA
v_gene: TRBV6-5
j_gene: TRBJ1-6
CDR3nt: TGTGCCAGCAGATCAGGGGTTGTTTCACCCCTCCACTTT
CDR3aa: CASRSGVVSPLHF

abundance: NA
d_gene: NA
v_gene: TRBV13
j_gene: TRBJ2-3
CDR3nt: TGTGCCAGCAGCTCTCGGGGATCCCACCCGATTGTCACAGATACGCAGTATTTT
CDR3aa: CASSSRGSHPIVTDTQYF

abundance: many
d_gene: TRBD1
v_gene: TRBV2
j_gene: TRBJ1-2
CDR3nt: TGTGCCAGCAGTGATTGGGGACAGGGATCCGGCTACACCTTC
CDR3aa: CASSDWGQGSGYTF

abundance: NA
d_gene: TRBD2
v_gene: TRBV5-6
j_gene: TRBJ2-3
CDR3nt: TGTGCCAGCAGCTTGGATGGACTAGCGGGCATATATACGCAGTATTTT
CDR3aa: CASSLDGLAGIYTQYF

abundance: NA
d_gene: NA
v_gene: TRBV5-5
j_gene: TRBJ1-1
CDR3nt: TGTGCCAGCAGCTTGCACAGGACCACTGAAGCTTTCTTT
CDR3aa: CASSLHRTTEAFF

abundance: NA
d_gene: NA
v_gene: TRBV5-1
j_gene: TRBJ2-3
CDR3nt: TGCGCCAGCAGCTTGCGGGCGGGCCCTAGCACAGATACGCAGTATTTT
CDR3aa: CASSLRAGPSTDTQYF

abundance: NA
d_gene: TRBD1
v_gene: TRBV7-8
j_gene: TRBJ2-3
CDR3nt: TGTGCCAGCAGCTCAGGTCCGGGACAGGGATCGGATACGCAGTATTTT
CDR3aa: CASSSGPGQGSDTQYF

abundance: once
d_gene: TRBD1
v_gene: TRBV7-6
j_gene: TRBJ1-4
CDR3nt: TGTGCCAGCAGCTTAGAACCGGGACAGGGGAATGAAAAACTGTTTTTT
CDR3aa: CASSLEPGQGNEKLFF

abundance: NA
d_gene: TRBD2
v_gene: TRBV19
j_gene: TRBJ2-3
CDR3nt: TGTGCCAGCGCGAAGCGGGAGAGCACAGATACGCAGTATTTT
CDR3aa: CASAKRESTDTQYF

abundance: NA
d_gene: TRBD1
v_gene: TRBV4-3
j_gene: TRBJ2-2
CDR3nt: TGCGCCAGCAGCCAAGCGCTTGGACAGGGTTTATCGAACACCGGGGAGCTGTTTTTT
CDR3aa: CASSQALGQGLSNTGELFF

abundance: NA
d_gene: NA
v_gene: TRBV10-3
j_gene: TRBJ1-1
CDR3nt: TGTGCCATCAGTGGGAGAGGCGTAGCTTTCTTT
CDR3aa: CAISGRGVAFF

abundance: once
d_gene: TRBD2
v_gene: TRBV6-1
j_gene: TRBJ2-1
CDR3nt: TGTGCCAGCAGTGAGGGACTAGCGATTAATGAGCAGTTCTTC
CDR3aa: CASSEGLAINEQFF

abundance: few
d_gene: TRBD2
v_gene: TRBV7-2
j_gene: TRBJ2-5
CDR3nt: TGTGCCAGCAGCTTAGAAAGGGGAATAGCGGGGGGACGTGAGACCCAGTACTTC
CDR3aa: CASSLERGIAGGRETQYF

abundance: NA
d_gene: TRBD1
v_gene: TRBV4-3
j_gene: TRBJ1-5
CDR3nt: TGCGCCAGCAGCCAAGCCCCAGGGGGCCCTCAGCCCCAGCATTTT
CDR3aa: CASSQAPGGPQPQHF

abundance: NA
d_gene: NA
v_gene: TRBV7-2
j_gene: TRBJ1-1
CDR3nt: TGTGCCAGCAGCTTGCTTGGTACGAGTGAAGCTTTCTTT
CDR3aa: CASSLLGTSEAFF

abundance: once
d_gene: NA
v_gene: TRBV6-5
j_gene: TRBJ2-2
CDR3nt: TGTGCCAGCAGGACTAACAGGGTTGACACCGGGGAGCTGTTTTTT
CDR3aa: CASRTNRVDTGELFF

abundance: NA
d_gene: TRBD2
v_gene: TRBV6-2/TRBV6-3
j_gene: TRBJ2-7
CDR3nt: TGTGCCAGCAGTGTGACCCGCGGGGGCGAGCAGTACTTC
CDR3aa: CASSVTRGGEQYF

abundance: few
d_gene: NA
v_gene: TRBV7-9
j_gene: TRBJ2-1
CDR3nt: TGTGCCAGCAGCTTAGCGGGGGGGCTTAATTACAATGAGCAGTTCTTC
CDR3aa: CASSLAGGLNYNEQFF

abundance: NA
d_gene: TRBD1
v_gene: TRBV27
j_gene: TRBJ1-1
CDR3nt: TGTGCCAGCAGTTTATCCCAGGGGGACACTGAAGCTTTCTTT
CDR3aa: CASSLSQGDTEAFF

abundance: NA
d_gene: TRBD1
v_gene: TRBV3-1/TRBV3-2
j_gene: TRBJ1-3
CDR3nt: TGTGCCAGCAGCCACCACGGGACAGGGGAAAGAAACACCATATATTTT
CDR3aa: CASSHHGTGERNTIYF

abundance: few
d_gene: TRBD1
v_gene: TRBV5-6
j_gene: TRBJ1-2
CDR3nt: TGTGCCAGCAGCTTAAGGGACAGGGACTATGGCTACACCTTC
CDR3aa: CASSLRDRDYGYTF

abundance: NA
d_gene: TRBD1
v_gene: TRBV6-2/TRBV6-3
j_gene: TRBJ2-7
CDR3nt: TGTGCCAGCAGCTCAGGGGGCTACGAGCAGTACTTC
CDR3aa: CASSSGGYEQYF

abundance: NA
d_gene: TRBD1
v_gene: TRBV13
j_gene: TRBJ1-3
CDR3nt: TGTGCCAGCAGTGAGGGGGCGTCTGGAAACACCATATATTTT
CDR3aa: CASSEGASGNTIYF

abundance: NA
d_gene: TRBD1
v_gene: TRBV5-6
j_gene: TRBJ1-6
CDR3nt: TGTGCCAGCAGCTTGGATCAGGGGGCGGGTAATTCACCCCTCCACTTT
CDR3aa: CASSLDQGAGNSPLHF

abundance: NA
d_gene: NA
v_gene: TRBV14
j_gene: TRBJ1-2
CDR3nt: TGTGCCAGCAGCCAAGATCCGGCCGCGGCCAACTATGGCTACACCTTC
CDR3aa: CASSQDPAAANYGYTF

abundance: NA
d_gene: NA
v_gene: TRBV19
j_gene: TRBJ1-3
CDR3nt: TGTGCCAGTAGTATAAGCCTCTCTGGAAACACCATATATTTT
CDR3aa: CASSISLSGNTIYF

abundance: NA
d_gene: TRBD1
v_gene: TRBV2
j_gene: TRBJ2-2
CDR3nt: TGTGCCAGCAGTGCCGGCAGGGGGCTGGCCGGGGAGCTGTTTTTT
CDR3aa: CASSAGRGLAGELFF

abundance: NA
d_gene: TRBD1
v_gene: TRBV5-6
j_gene: TRBJ2-7
CDR3nt: TGTGCCAGCAGCTTGGACAGGGGGCGCCTCTACGAGCAGTACTTC
CDR3aa: CASSLDRGRLYEQYF

abundance: NA
d_gene: TRBD1
v_gene: TRBV5-4
j_gene: TRBJ1-2
CDR3nt: TGTGCCAGCAGGAAGCGTGGGACAGATCCGTCAGGAGGCTACACCTTC
CDR3aa: CASRKRGTDPSGGYTF

abundance: NA
d_gene: TRBD2
v_gene: TRBV6-5
j_gene: TRBJ2-1
CDR3nt: TGTGCCAGCAGTTACCCGACTAGCGGGAGCGAACAGTTCTTC
CDR3aa: CASSYPTSGSEQFF

abundance: NA
d_gene: NA
v_gene: TRBV11-2
j_gene: TRBJ1-3
CDR3nt: TGTGCCAGCAGCTTACCTAGGCAGCTCTCTGGAAACACCATATATTTT
CDR3aa: CASSLPRQLSGNTIYF

abundance: NA
d_gene: TRBD2
v_gene: TRBV6-2/TRBV6-3
j_gene: TRBJ2-2
CDR3nt: TGTGCCAGCAGTTACTTCAATACTCCTAGCGGAGTTAACACCGGGGAGCTGTTTTTT
CDR3aa: CASSYFNTPSGVNTGELFF

abundance: NA
d_gene: NA
v_gene: TRBV21-1
j_gene: TRBJ2-7
CDR3nt: TGTGCCAGCAGCCCGCGACTAGCGGGACGCTACGAGCAGTACTTC
CDR3aa: CASSPRLAGRYEQYF

abundance: NA
d_gene: NA
v_gene: TRBV7-9
j_gene: TRBJ1-4
CDR3nt: TGTGCCAGCAGCTTAGCGGTAGGGGCGAGTAATGAAAAACTGTTTTTT
CDR3aa: CASSLAVGASNEKLFF

abundance: NA
d_gene: TRBD2
v_gene: TRBV4-3
j_gene: TRBJ2-3
CDR3nt: TGCGCCAGCAGCCAGTCTAGCGGGGGGCTGTCAGATACGCAGTATTTT
CDR3aa: CASSQSSGGLSDTQYF

abundance: NA
d_gene: NA
v_gene: TRBV7-2
j_gene: TRBJ1-2
CDR3nt: TGTGCCAGCAGCTCCCCCGACAGATCTTCCACCTTC
CDR3aa: CASSSPDRSSTF

abundance: NA
d_gene: TRBD1
v_gene: TRBV7-8
j_gene: TRBJ1-2
CDR3nt: TGTGCCAGCAGCCCGTTGACAGGGGGGTATGGTGGCTACACCTTC
CDR3aa: CASSPLTGGYGGYTF

abundance: NA
d_gene: NA
v_gene: TRBV6-5
j_gene: TRBJ1-2
CDR3nt: TGTGCCAGCTGTTCTTTCGACAGACCAAACTATGGCTACACCTTC
CDR3aa: CASCSFDRPNYGYTF

abundance: once
d_gene: TRBD2
v_gene: TRBV10-3
j_gene: TRBJ2-5
CDR3nt: TGTGCCATCAGTGATTGGGTTCCCAGCGGGGGTTCCCAAGAGACCCAGTACTTC
CDR3aa: CAISDWVPSGGSQETQYF

abundance: NA
d_gene: TRBD1
v_gene: TRBV27
j_gene: TRBJ2-5
CDR3nt: TGTGCCAGCAGTCCGCGGACAGGGGATATGTTGTACCAAGAGACCCAGTACTTC
CDR3aa: CASSPRTGDMLYQETQYF

abundance: NA
d_gene: TRBD1
v_gene: TRBV6-2/TRBV6-3
j_gene: TRBJ2-2
CDR3nt: TGTGCCAGCAGTTGGACAGGGAACACCGGGGAGCTGTTTTTT
CDR3aa: CASSWTGNTGELFF

abundance: NA
d_gene: NA
v_gene: TRBV2
j_gene: TRBJ1-1
CDR3nt: TGTGCCAGCAAGAGACAGACCTCGAACACTGAAGCTTTCTTT
CDR3aa: CASKRQTSNTEAFF

abundance: NA
d_gene: NA
v_gene: TRBV18
j_gene: TRBJ2-5
CDR3nt: TGTGCCAGCTCACCACCCCCGACAGGCCGAGAGACCCAGTACTTC
CDR3aa: CASSPPPTGRETQYF

abundance: NA
d_gene: TRBD2
v_gene: TRBV5-1
j_gene: TRBJ2-1
CDR3nt: TGCGCCAGCAGCCACCAGCGGGGGGGTGATTTCGAGCAGTTCTTC
CDR3aa: CASSHQRGGDFEQFF

abundance: NA
d_gene: NA
v_gene: TRBV6-2/TRBV6-3
j_gene: TRBJ1-1
CDR3nt: TGTGCCAGCAGCCCCCCGGGGACTGAAGCTTTCTTT
CDR3aa: CASSPPGTEAFF

abundance: NA
d_gene: NA
v_gene: TRBV12-3/TRBV12-4
j_gene: TRBJ2-7
CDR3nt: TGTGCCAGCAGGAGAGGGTTCGAGCAGTACTTC
CDR3aa: CASRRGFEQYF

abundance: NA
d_gene: NA
v_gene: TRBV19
j_gene: TRBJ1-3
CDR3nt: TGTGCCACCAGCGGCGCGGATACGCGAGGAAACACCATATATTTT
CDR3aa: CATSGADTRGNTIYF

abundance: NA
d_gene: TRBD1
v_gene: TRBV9
j_gene: TRBJ1-5
CDR3nt: TGTGCCAGCGCCAAAACCGACAGGGGCAATCAGCCCCAGCATTTT
CDR3aa: CASAKTDRGNQPQHF

abundance: NA
d_gene: NA
v_gene: TRBV18
j_gene: TRBJ1-5
CDR3nt: TGTGCCAGCTCACCGGACAGTATAAGGAATCAGCCCCAGCATTTT
CDR3aa: CASSPDSIRNQPQHF

abundance: NA
d_gene: NA
v_gene: TRBV7-2
j_gene: TRBJ1-2
CDR3nt: TGTGCCAGCAGCGGGAGTGGTGGCGGCAGGGGCTTTGGAGGCTACACCTTC
CDR3aa: CASSGSGGGRGFGGYTF

abundance: NA
d_gene: TRBD1
v_gene: TRBV5-8
j_gene: TRBJ2-1
CDR3nt: TGTGCCAGCACCCGGGCGGTCCGAACGGGACAGCTTTTTGAGCAGTTCTTC
CDR3aa: CASTRAVRTGQLFEQFF

abundance: NA
d_gene: TRBD2
v_gene: TRBV5-4
j_gene: TRBJ2-1
CDR3nt: TGTGCCAGCAGTATGGCGGGGGGGCTCAATGAGCAGTTCTTC
CDR3aa: CASSMAGGLNEQFF

abundance: NA
d_gene: NA
v_gene: TRBV28
j_gene: TRBJ2-5
CDR3nt: TGTGCCAGCAGCCCTGCCCTGGGGCCAAGAGAGACCCAGTACTTC
CDR3aa: CASSPALGPRETQYF